This record concerns one T cell receptor beta chain sequence. Its antigen is unidentified. V was pared by 3 bases and J by 7 bases, with 10 bases of the junction left unmatched. Per germline, CDR1 SNHLY and CDR2 FYNNEI. The CDR3 extends over 16 amino acids. The source of the sample is a study of T cells in localized non-small cell lung cancer. The table came from immunoSEQ multiplex PCR; TCRdb's copy has only in-frame clones and leaves some out. Among approximately 26,000 clones, approximately 78% were seen once, and the ten largest hold around 4.3%. General study findings and limits: Among the tissues sampled, uninvolved adjacent lung had the highest T cell clonality, above tumor.

The source is a woman between 35 and 70 years old with stage I lung adenocarcinoma. The chain employs TRBV2 and TRBJ1-3; 9 bases are shared with TRBD1. Sequencing was performed on peripheral blood, taken before any cancer treatment. The CDR3 region is CASSDRPDRGINTIYF. The CDR3 DNA sequence: TGTGCCAGCAGTGACCGGCCCGACAGGGGGATTAACACCATATATTTT.